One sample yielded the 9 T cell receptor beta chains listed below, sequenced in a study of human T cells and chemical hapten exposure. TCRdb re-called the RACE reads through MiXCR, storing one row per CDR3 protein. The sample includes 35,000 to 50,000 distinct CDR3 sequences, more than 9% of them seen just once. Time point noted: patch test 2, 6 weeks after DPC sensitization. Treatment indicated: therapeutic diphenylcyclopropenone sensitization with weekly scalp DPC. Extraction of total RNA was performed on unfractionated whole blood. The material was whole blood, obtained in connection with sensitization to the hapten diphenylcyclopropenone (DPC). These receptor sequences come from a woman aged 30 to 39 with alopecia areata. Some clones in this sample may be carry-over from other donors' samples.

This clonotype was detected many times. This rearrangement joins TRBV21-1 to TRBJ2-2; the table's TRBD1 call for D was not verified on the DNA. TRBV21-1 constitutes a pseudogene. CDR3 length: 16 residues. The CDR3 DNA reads TGTGCCAGCAGCCCACACCGGGACAGGGTGGCCGGGGAGCTGTTTTTT. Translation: CASSPHRDRVAGELFF.

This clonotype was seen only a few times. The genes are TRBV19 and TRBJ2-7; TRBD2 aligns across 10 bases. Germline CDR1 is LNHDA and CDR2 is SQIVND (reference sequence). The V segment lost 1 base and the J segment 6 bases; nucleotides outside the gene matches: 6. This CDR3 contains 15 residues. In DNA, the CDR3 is TGTGCCAGTAGTATAGCAAGCGGGGGGGCCGGCGAGCAGTACTTC. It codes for CASSIASGGAGEQYF.

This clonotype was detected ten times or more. DNA for the CDR3: TGTGCCAGCAGTTTGCCGACAGGGGAGTCGTCTACTAATGAAAAACTGTTTTTT. Translated: CASSLPTGESSTNEKLFF. The chain carries TRBV28 and TRBJ1-4; 8 bases align to TRBD1. This CDR3 has 18 residues. Germline V gene sequence: CDR1 MDHEN, CDR2 SYDVKM. V dropped 3 bases and J dropped 2; count of bases not matched to a gene: 11.

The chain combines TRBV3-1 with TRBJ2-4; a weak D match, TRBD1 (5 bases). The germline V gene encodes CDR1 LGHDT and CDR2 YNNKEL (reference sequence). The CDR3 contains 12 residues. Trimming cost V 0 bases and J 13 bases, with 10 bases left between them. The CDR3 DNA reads TGTGCCAGCAGCCAAGACTACAGGACACAGTACTTC. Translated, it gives CASSQDYRTQYF.

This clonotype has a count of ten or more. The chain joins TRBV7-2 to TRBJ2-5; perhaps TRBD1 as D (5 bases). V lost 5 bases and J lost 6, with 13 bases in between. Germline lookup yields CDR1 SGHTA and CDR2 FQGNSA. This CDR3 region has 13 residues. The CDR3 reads CASSVDQGQTQYF. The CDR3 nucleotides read TGTGCCAGCAGCGTAGATCAGGGCCAGACCCAGTACTTC.

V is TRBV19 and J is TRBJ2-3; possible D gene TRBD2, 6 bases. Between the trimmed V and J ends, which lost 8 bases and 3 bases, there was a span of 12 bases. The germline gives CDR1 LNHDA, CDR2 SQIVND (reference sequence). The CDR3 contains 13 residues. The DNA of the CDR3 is TGTGCCAGTGCTCTGGGGAGGACAGATACGCAGTATTTT. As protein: CASALGRTDTQYF.

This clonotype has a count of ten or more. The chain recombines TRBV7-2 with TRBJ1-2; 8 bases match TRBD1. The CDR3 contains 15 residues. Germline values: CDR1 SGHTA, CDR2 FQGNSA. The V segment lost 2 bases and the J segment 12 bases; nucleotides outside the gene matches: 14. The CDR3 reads CASSLNPGGAEFHTF. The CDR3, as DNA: TGTGCCAGCAGCTTAAACCCAGGGGGCGCGGAGTTCCACACCTTC.

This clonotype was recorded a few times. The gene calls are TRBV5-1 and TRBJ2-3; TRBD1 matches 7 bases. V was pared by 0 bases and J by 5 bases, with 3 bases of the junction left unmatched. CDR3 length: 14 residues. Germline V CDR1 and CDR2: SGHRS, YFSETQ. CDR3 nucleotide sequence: TGCGCCAGCAGCTTGGGACAGGGTGGAGATACGCAGTATTTT. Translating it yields CASSLGQGGDTQYF.

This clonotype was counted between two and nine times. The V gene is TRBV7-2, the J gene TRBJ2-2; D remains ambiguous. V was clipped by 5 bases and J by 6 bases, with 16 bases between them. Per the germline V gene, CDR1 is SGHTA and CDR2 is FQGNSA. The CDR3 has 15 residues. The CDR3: CASSPRALSPGELFF. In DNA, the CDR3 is TGTGCCAGCAGCCCCCGGGCCCTTTCGCCCGGGGAGCTGTTTTTT.